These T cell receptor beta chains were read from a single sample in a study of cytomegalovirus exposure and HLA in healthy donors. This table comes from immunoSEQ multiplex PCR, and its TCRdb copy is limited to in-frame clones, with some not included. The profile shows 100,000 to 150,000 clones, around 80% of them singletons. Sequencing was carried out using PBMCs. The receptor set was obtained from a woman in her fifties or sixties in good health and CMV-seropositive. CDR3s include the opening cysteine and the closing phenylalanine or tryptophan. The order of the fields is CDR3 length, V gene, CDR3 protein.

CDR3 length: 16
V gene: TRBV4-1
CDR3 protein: CASSQGLAGGEETQYF

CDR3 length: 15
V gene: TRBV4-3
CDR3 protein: CASSQDPREGDTQYF

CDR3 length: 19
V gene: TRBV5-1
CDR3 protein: CASSLAPVGQTPSTDTQYF

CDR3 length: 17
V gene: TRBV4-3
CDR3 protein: CASSLPNPRDTQETQYF

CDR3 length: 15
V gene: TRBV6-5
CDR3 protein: CASSLGRSSGNTIYF

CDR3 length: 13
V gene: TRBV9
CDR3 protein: CASSVIGSTEAFF

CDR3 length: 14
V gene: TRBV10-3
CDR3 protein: CATLASSYNSPLHF

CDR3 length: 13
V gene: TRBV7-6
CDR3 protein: CASRGTGSEKLFF

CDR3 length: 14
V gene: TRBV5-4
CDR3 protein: CASSLEAGHNEQFF

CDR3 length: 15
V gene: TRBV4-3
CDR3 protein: CASSQRAVEAGELFF

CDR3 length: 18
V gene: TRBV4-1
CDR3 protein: CASSYGTSGRAGGDTQYF

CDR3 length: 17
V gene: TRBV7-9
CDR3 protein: CASSPSRGGASGNEQFF

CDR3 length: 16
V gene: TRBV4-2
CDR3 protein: CASSSRQGANTDTQYF

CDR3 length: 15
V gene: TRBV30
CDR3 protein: CAWTGRGVSTDTQYF

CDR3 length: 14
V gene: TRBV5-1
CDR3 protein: CASSLVSGQETQYF

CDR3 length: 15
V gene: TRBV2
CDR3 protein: CASSPDRGDTGELFF

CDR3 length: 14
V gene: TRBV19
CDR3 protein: CATSQTGGAYGYTF

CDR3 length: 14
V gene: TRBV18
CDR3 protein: CASSQGQGYTEAFF

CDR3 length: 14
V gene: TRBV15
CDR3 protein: CATSKRQGGDEQYF

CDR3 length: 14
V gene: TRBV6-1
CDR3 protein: CASTFGAGEGEQYF

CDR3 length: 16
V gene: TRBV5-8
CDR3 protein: CASSQGLAGTGDEQFF

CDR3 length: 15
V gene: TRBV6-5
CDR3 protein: CASSYSNLKETEAFF

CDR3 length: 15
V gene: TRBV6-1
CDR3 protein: CASSEETSGSYEQYF

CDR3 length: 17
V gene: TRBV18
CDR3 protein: CASSPSSGEGYQETQYF

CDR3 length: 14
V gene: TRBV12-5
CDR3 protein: CASGIQGLYYGYTF

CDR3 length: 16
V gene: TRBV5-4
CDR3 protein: CASSLAGGGSTGELFF

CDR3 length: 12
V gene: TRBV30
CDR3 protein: CAWREWDRQAFF

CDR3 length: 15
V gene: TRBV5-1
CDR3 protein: CASSLGQGFSDTQYF

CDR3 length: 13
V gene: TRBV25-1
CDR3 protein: CASSALSRDEQYF

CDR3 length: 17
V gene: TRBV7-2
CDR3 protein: CASSPGEGVVWNSPLHF

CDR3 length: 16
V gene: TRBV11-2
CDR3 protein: CASSLVGTGGLDTQYF

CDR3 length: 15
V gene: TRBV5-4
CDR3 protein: CASSSKKDSYNEQFF

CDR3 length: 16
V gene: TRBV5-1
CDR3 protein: CASSLGQFANTGELFF

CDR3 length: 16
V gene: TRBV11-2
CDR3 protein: CASSASGGLIRGEQFF

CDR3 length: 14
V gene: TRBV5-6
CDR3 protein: CASLPLSLSTEAFF

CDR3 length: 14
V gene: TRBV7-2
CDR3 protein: CASSPTGGGNTIYF

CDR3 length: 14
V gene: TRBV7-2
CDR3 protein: CASSSPDRVYEQYF

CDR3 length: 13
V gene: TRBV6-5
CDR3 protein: CASSRTGNTEAFF

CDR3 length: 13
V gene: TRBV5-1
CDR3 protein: CASQTGTSREQFF

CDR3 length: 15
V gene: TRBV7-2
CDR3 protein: CASGGGASGANVLTF

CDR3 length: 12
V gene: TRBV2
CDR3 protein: CASKARNEKLFF

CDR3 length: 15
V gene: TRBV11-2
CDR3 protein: CASRPLGGANYGYTF

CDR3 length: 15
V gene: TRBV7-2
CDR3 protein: CASSLGDSSNQPQHF

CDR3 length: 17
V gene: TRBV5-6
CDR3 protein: CASSLGQGRTSSTEAFF

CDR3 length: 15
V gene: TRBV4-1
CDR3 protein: CASSQHTGMNTEAFF

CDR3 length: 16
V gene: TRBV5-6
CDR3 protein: CASSLGGHWANQPQHF

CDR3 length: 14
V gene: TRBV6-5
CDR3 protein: CASSYDRQHTEAFF

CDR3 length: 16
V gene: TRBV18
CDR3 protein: CASSPFEDRGSEKLFF

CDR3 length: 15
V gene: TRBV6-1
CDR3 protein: CASLGGGGSNQPQHF

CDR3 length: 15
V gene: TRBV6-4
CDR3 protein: CASSPLAGEGNEQFF

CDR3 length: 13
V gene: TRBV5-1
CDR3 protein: CASSLGTGLGYTF